The 23 T cell receptor beta chains below all came from one sample that was sequenced in a study of beta chain features in type 1 diabetes. The investigators reverse transcribed all of the isolated RNA, so they sequenced expressed TCRB transcripts. Only in-frame clones appear in the TCRdb table, and some are missing; sequencing was by immunoSEQ multiplex PCR. Of around 200,000 clones in the sample, 10% to 15% were seen once. What was sequenced was central memory CD4+ T cells from blood. The origin of the receptors is a woman aged 18-29 years in good health.

This clone was counted ten times or more. This rearrangement joins TRBV5-4 to TRBJ1-2; 10 nucleotides agree with TRBD1. The V and J ends lost 4 bases and 4 bases, in that order; junction bases with no gene match: 10. This CDR3 comprises 16 residues. Germline-derived CDR1 and CDR2 are SGHNT and YYREEE (reference sequence). The CDR3 spells CASSPLGGTGVYGYTF. CDR3 bases: TGTGCCAGCAGCCCCCTAGGTGGGACAGGGGTCTATGGCTACACCTTC.

This clone has a handful of counts. J is TRBJ2-1 and V is TRBV11-1; 11 nucleotides agree with TRBD2. The trim removed 3 bases at V and 7 bases at J, leaving 5 bases unmatched. The CDR3 extends over 15 amino acids. The germline CDR1 and CDR2 sequences are SGHAT and FQDESV (reference sequence). Here the CDR3 reads CASSLTSGITNEQFF. Here the CDR3 DNA reads TGTGCCAGCAGCTTGACTAGCGGGATTACGAATGAGCAGTTCTTC.

Here the CDR3 reads CASSSGTSGIREQYF. CDR3 coding DNA: TGTGCCAGCTCATCGGGGACTAGCGGGATTCGAGAGCAGTACTTC. The chain recombines TRBV18 with TRBJ2-7; 13 nucleotides agree with TRBD2. The CDR3 sequence is 15 residues long. V gave up 5 bases and J gave up 7 bases; unmatched junction bases: 8. Germline CDR1 is KGHSH and CDR2 is LQKENI. The full variable domain, in which reference TRBV18 and TRBJ2-7 provide the parts outside the CDR3, is NAGVMQNPRHLVRRRGQEARLRCSPMKGHSHVYWYRQLPEEGLKFMVYLQKENIIDESGMPKERFSAEFPKEGPSILRIQQVVRGDSAAYFCASSSGTSGIREQYFGPGTRLTVT.

This clone has more than one count but fewer than ten. This chain uses TRBV13 with TRBJ1-2, with TRBD1 identical over 9 bases. This CDR3 is built from 13 residues. In germline, CDR1 is PRHDT, CDR2 FYEKMQ (reference sequence). V was pared by 4 bases and J by 7 bases, with 4 bases of the junction left unmatched. The CDR3 DNA sequence: TGTGCCAGCAGCTATAACAGGGGGCCTGGCTACACCTTC. This codes for CASSYNRGPGYTF.

This sequence joins TRBV28 and TRBJ2-6; D may be TRBD1 (6 bases). Trimming stripped 5 bases from V and 3 bases from J, with 11 bases between. Per germline, CDR1 MDHEN and CDR2 SYDVKM. The CDR3 is 15 amino acids. This CDR3 reads CASSQTGFGANVLTF. CDR3 bases: TGTGCCAGCAGTCAAACAGGGTTTGGGGCCAACGTCCTGACTTTC.

The rearrangement uses TRBV11-2 and TRBJ2-3; 7 bases fit TRBD1. Germline trimming cut 3 bases from V and 2 bases from J; bases unmatched to any gene: 8. Germline V gene data show CDR1 as SGHAT and CDR2 as FQNNGV. The CDR3 contains 16 residues. CDR3 loop: CASSFGDRVSTDTQYF. CDR3 bases: TGTGCCAGCAGCTTTGGAGACAGGGTTTCCACAGATACGCAGTATTTT. Combining the CDR3 with reference TRBV11-2 and TRBJ2-3 gives the whole variable domain EAGVAQSPRYKIIEKRQSVAFWCNPISGHATLYWYQQILGQGPKLLIQFQNNGVVDDSQLPKDRFSAERLKGVDSTLKIQPAKLEDSAVYLCASSFGDRVSTDTQYFGPGTRLTVL.

The CDR3 nucleotides are TGCAGCGTTAGAGGGCGGAGCACAGATACGCAGTATTTT. Translating it yields CSVRGRSTDTQYF. V usage is TRBV29-1 and J usage is TRBJ2-3; perhaps TRBD2 as D (5 bases). The CDR3 runs 13 residues. V shed 5 bases and J shed 0 bases, with 9 bases lying between them. Germline values: CDR1 SQVTM, CDR2 ANQGSEA.

This chain links TRBV27 with TRBJ2-3; D might be TRBD2 (5 bases). V lost 8 bases to trimming and J lost 6 bases, with 9 bases between them. Germline lookup yields CDR1 MNHEY and CDR2 SMNVEV (reference sequence). CDR3 length: 11 residues. The CDR3 DNA reads as TGTGCCAGCGGGAGTCTGGATACGCAGTATTTT. Translating it yields CASGSLDTQYF.

This clone was picked up a small number of times. This sequence joins TRBV5-4 and TRBJ2-2; D is uncertain. Germline V gene data show CDR1 as SGHNT and CDR2 as YYREEE (reference sequence). Trimming shortened V by 4 bases and J by 0 bases, and 10 bases separated the two germline ends. CDR3 length: 15 amino acids. The CDR3 DNA is TGTGCCAGCAGCCCCCCCAGTGCGAACACCGGGGAGCTGTTTTTT. Translation gives CASSPPSANTGELFF.

CDR3 amino acids: CASSSSTGMREKLFF. CDR3 sequence (DNA): TGTGCCAGCAGCTCGTCGACAGGGATGAGGGAAAAACTGTTTTTT. The chain is built from TRBV7-9 and TRBJ1-4, with 7 positions matching TRBD1. With V trimmed by 4 bases and J by 8 bases, 10 bases remained unmatched. Germline lookup yields CDR1 SEHNR and CDR2 FQNEAQ (reference sequence). The CDR3 runs to 15 residues.

This clone was seen a handful of times. The chain links TRBV7-7 to TRBJ2-5; 8 bases agree with TRBD2. Germline-derived CDR1 and CDR2 are SSHAT and FNYEAQ (reference sequence). The length of the CDR3 is 14 residues. V shed 5 bases, J shed 1 base, and the junction held 3 bases outside the gene matches. CDR3 amino acids: CASSLTSGQETQYF. CDR3 coding DNA: TGTGCCAGCAGCCTTACTAGCGGCCAAGAGACCCAGTACTTC.

This clone was picked up a small number of times. The chain is built from TRBV2 and TRBJ2-7, with D possibly TRBD1 on 6 matching bases. The V end was cut by 5 bases, the J end by 3 bases, with 11 bases between. Germline V lookup: CDR1 SNHLY, CDR2 FYNNEI. This CDR3 spans 13 amino acids. The CDR3: CASSRGRGYEQYF. CDR3 coding DNA: TGTGCCAGCAGTCGAGGCAGGGGCTACGAGCAGTACTTC.

This chain joins TRBV9 and TRBJ2-3; D perhaps matches TRBD2 (5 bases). This CDR3 is 14 amino acids long. V was clipped by 4 bases and J by 3 bases, with 12 bases between them. The V gene's germline CDR1 is SGDLS and CDR2 YYNGEE. The CDR3 here is CASSISGSTDTQYF. The CDR3 nucleotides read TGTGCCAGCAGCATCTCGGGGAGTACAGATACGCAGTATTTT.

The V and J genes are TRBV6-5 and TRBJ1-2; D gene ambiguous. The CDR3 has 14 residues. Germline V gene sequence: CDR1 MNHEY, CDR2 SVGAGI. Trimming removed 0 bases at V and 4 bases at J, with 9 bases between. This CDR3 is CASSYSIVSYGYTF. As DNA, the CDR3 is TGTGCCAGCAGTTACTCGATAGTGAGCTATGGCTACACCTTC.

V gene TRBV15 combines with J gene TRBJ2-7; 7 positions match TRBD1. This CDR3 is 15 amino acids long. Germline V CDR1 and CDR2: LNHNV, YYDKDF (reference sequence). Unmatched junction bases numbered 2, after V lost 0 bases and J lost 0 bases. The CDR3 region is CATSRERTGSYEQYF. In DNA form, the CDR3 reads TGTGCCACCAGCAGAGAGAGGACAGGCTCCTACGAGCAGTACTTC.

This clone was counted between two and nine times. The chain employs TRBV11-2 and TRBJ2-5; TRBD2 matches 10 bases. The CDR3 consists of 14 residues. Germline-derived CDR1 and CDR2 are SGHAT and FQNNGV. Unmatched junction bases numbered 5, after V lost 5 bases and J lost 5 bases. The CDR3 loop is CASSPGLARETQYF. Here the CDR3 DNA reads TGTGCCAGCAGCCCGGGACTAGCGAGGGAGACCCAGTACTTC.

The chain combines TRBV10-3 with TRBJ2-3; 13 positions match TRBD2. CDR1 is ENHRY and CDR2 is SYGVKD in the germline V gene. This CDR3 is 17 amino acids long. The junction had 2 bases not matched to a gene; V was cut back by 0 bases and J by 2 bases. CDR3 bases: TGTGCCATCAGTGAGTCAACTAGCGGGAGGGCCACAGATACGCAGTATTTT. Translating it yields CAISESTSGRATDTQYF.

The chain carries TRBV11-3 and TRBJ2-1, with 10 positions matching TRBD2. The CDR3 extends over 16 amino acids. Trimming cost V 1 base and J 12 bases; bases outside gene matches: 12. Germline V lookup: CDR1 SGHNT, CDR2 YENEEA. CDR3: CASSLGSGRMSKGQFF. The CDR3 nucleotides are TGTGCCAGCAGCTTAGGTAGCGGGAGGATGTCTAAGGGGCAGTTCTTC.

The chain combines TRBV2 with TRBJ1-2; maybe TRBD1 (5 bases). The CDR3 has 15 amino acids. V gave up 1 base and J gave up 5 bases, with 14 bases separating them. Per germline, CDR1 SNHLY and CDR2 FYNNEI. CDR3 loop: CASSEVAGVGYGYTF. The DNA of the CDR3 is TGTGCCAGCAGTGAAGTGGCGGGGGTTGGATATGGCTACACCTTC.

In this sample, this clone turned up a few times. The chain employs TRBV30 and TRBJ1-2; D perhaps matches TRBD1 (6 bases). Trimming pared 3 bases from V and 5 bases from J, leaving 10 bases between. There are 12 residues in the CDR3. Germline V gene lookup returns CDR1 GTSNPN and CDR2 SVGIG (reference sequence). For the CDR3, the DNA is TGTGCCTGGAGAGGAGGACAGTATGGCTACACCTTC. As protein: CAWRGGQYGYTF.

The V gene is TRBV18, the J gene TRBJ2-1; 10 positions match TRBD1. This CDR3 has 16 residues. V trimming: 0 bases; J trimming: 5 bases; junction bases outside the gene matches: 4. Germline CDR1 and CDR2: KGHSH and LQKENI. CDR3 in DNA: TGTGCCAGCTCACCACCCGAGACAGGGGGCCACAATGAGCAGTTCTTC. As protein: CASSPPETGGHNEQFF.

This clone has only a few counts. The chain is built from TRBV2 and TRBJ2-6; 7 bases line up with TRBD1. The V and J ends lost 5 bases and 2 bases, in that order; junction bases with no gene match: 6. This CDR3 has 16 amino acids. Per the germline V gene, CDR1 is SNHLY and CDR2 is FYNNEI. The CDR3 DNA reads TGTGCCAGCAGTACAGGGGTGTACGCTGGGGCCAACGTCCTGACTTTC. Protein: CASSTGVYAGANVLTF.

This clone has just a few counts. The chain links TRBV29-1 to TRBJ2-7; D not certain. CDR3 size: 9 residues. Germline CDR1 is SQVTM and CDR2 is ANQGSEA. Trimming shortened V by 4 bases and J by 5 bases, and 3 bases separated the two germline ends. CDR3 residues: CSVGDEQYF. The CDR3 nucleotides read TGCAGCGTTGGCGACGAGCAGTACTTC.